A few counts support the clone carrying this TCR beta chain. V lost 7 bases to trimming and J lost 5 bases, with 21 bases between them. The germline V gene encodes CDR1 MNHEY and CDR2 SMNVEV (reference sequence). The CDR3 runs to 16 residues. Time point described: persistent/refractory GD, antithyroid drugs over 5 years with positive TRAb. RNA extracted from PBMCs served as the sequencing template. The source of the patients was an endocrinology department in Xi'an, China. Libraries of TCR beta came from iRepertoire HTBI primers plus Arm-PCR of CDR3 regions. TCRdb called the multiplex PCR reads again in MiXCR, with one record for every CDR3 protein. The table has about 460,000 distinct CDR3 sequences, about 20% seen once. This entry is derived from a study of regulatory T cells in long-lasting Graves disease.

This TCR derives from a female donor with Graves disease. The input for sequencing was peripheral blood mononuclear cells (PBMCs), taken when the disease was refractory, from a patient treated with antithyroid drugs. The chain recombines TRBV27 with TRBJ1-5, with D possibly matching TRBD1 (6 bases). The CDR3 here is CASKFTLRGGDQPQHF. CDR3 DNA: TGTGCCAGCAAGTTTACCCTAAGGGGGGGAGATCAGCCCCAGCATTTT.